The 13 T cell receptor beta chains presented below share a single source sample, sequenced in a study of naive and memory T cell subsets (dated by TCRdb to between 2016 and 2019). Receptor libraries were prepared by 5' RACE. These reads were obtained on an Illumina MiSeq. For the blood and skin samples, TCR RNA was reverse transcribed with SuperScript IV using primers for the alpha and beta constant regions. The public reads were reanalyzed by TCRdb: fastp trimming at Q25, MiXCR alignment, in-frame beta chains only. CDR3 protein duplicates are merged, each entry listing the most common genes and DNA. The sample data list about 21,000 distinct CDR3 sequences, and 4% to 4.5% of these were observed just once. Over 7.5% of the sample is held by the ten biggest clonotypes. For whole blood analysis, about 2.5 ml of peripheral blood was drawn from adult healthy volunteers into Tempus tubes, and RNA was extracted according to the manufacturer's instructions.

The receptor source for this set is a male donor in good health.

Ten or more counts support this clonotype. The rearrangement joins TRBV14 to TRBJ2-1; tentatively, D is TRBD2 (6 bases). The V end lost 1 base, the J end lost 7 bases, and 26 bases lay between the germline ends. This CDR3 is 19 amino acids long. Germline CDR1 is SGHDN and CDR2 is FVKESK. The CDR3 reads CASSQGMSRPGTGQNEQFF. The DNA of the CDR3 is TGTGCCAGCAGCCAAGGGATGTCGAGGCCCGGGACTGGTCAAAATGAGCAGTTCTTC.

This clonotype was recorded at least ten times. The J gene is TRBJ2-7, the V gene TRBV6-5, with 7 bases fitting TRBD1. From germline, CDR1 is MNHEY and CDR2 SVGAGI. Losses at the gene ends were 4 bases for V and 1 base for J; bases not matched to a gene: 4. The CDR3 sequence is 14 residues long. CDR3 coding DNA: TGTGCCAGCAGTTGGAAGGGGGCGTCCTACGAGCAGTACTTC. The encoded protein is CASSWKGASYEQYF.

This clonotype showed up many times. J is TRBJ2-7 and V is TRBV20-1; 9 bases agree with TRBD2. The CDR3 runs 15 residues. Germline values: CDR1 DFQATT, CDR2 SNEGSKA (reference sequence). J gave up 1 base and V 7 bases, and 11 bases lay outside the gene matches. In DNA form, the CDR3 reads TGCAGTGTATATAGCGGGAGTATAAGTTCCTACGAGCAGTACTTC. This translates into CSVYSGSISSYEQYF.

This clonotype has a count of ten or more. The V call is TRBV3-2, the J call TRBJ2-1; the table assigns TRBD2, which was not confirmed against the DNA. TRBV3-2 is flagged as a pseudogene. The CDR3 runs to 16 residues. The CDR3 bases are TGTGCCAGCAGCCAAGTTAGCGGGGGGGCTCGCAATGAGCAGTTCTTC. Translated, it gives CASSQVSGGARNEQFF.

There are many counts of this clonotype. The V and J genes are TRBV10-3 and TRBJ1-1; D uncertain. This CDR3 is 13 amino acids long. Per the germline V gene, CDR1 is ENHRY and CDR2 is SYGVKD. Trimming left V 0 bases short and J 5 bases short, with 7 bases between. The CDR3 loop reads CAISESGSTEAFF. The CDR3, as DNA: TGTGCCATCAGTGAGTCTGGGTCAACTGAAGCTTTCTTT.

This clonotype ranks as medium-sized. V gene TRBV10-3 combines with J gene TRBJ2-7, with 11 bases fitting TRBD2. Germline values: CDR1 ENHRY, CDR2 SYGVKD. V was pared by 4 bases and J by 4 bases, with 0 bases of the junction left unmatched. This CDR3 spans 13 amino acids. The CDR3: CAISASGRYEQYF. For the CDR3, the DNA is TGTGCCATCAGTGCTAGCGGGAGGTACGAGCAGTACTTC.

The table lists this clonotype with many counts. The chain couples TRBV11-2 to TRBJ2-1, with 7 bases identical to TRBD2. Germline trimming cut 5 bases from V and 6 bases from J; bases unmatched to any gene: 13. CDR3 length equals 16 residues. The germline V gene encodes CDR1 SGHAT and CDR2 FQNNGV. CDR3: CASSLRSLADLNEQFF. Written as DNA, the CDR3 is TGTGCCAGCAGCCTTAGGTCGCTAGCGGACCTCAATGAGCAGTTCTTC.

This clonotype appeared many times. The chain uses TRBV14 and TRBJ2-7; possibly TRBD1 for D (5 bases). Trimming cost V 1 base and J 3 bases, with 13 bases left between them. The germline V gene encodes CDR1 SGHDN and CDR2 FVKESK. The CDR3 sequence is 15 residues long. Here the CDR3 DNA reads TGTGCCAGCAGCCAAGCGCAGGGAAGATACTACGAGCAGTACTTC. Amino acid sequence: CASSQAQGRYYEQYF.

In its sample, this clonotype was seen many times. This chain joins TRBV4-1 and TRBJ1-1; possibly TRBD1 for D (6 bases). Looked up from germline, CDR1 is MGHRA and CDR2 is YSYEKL. V was trimmed by 1 base and J by 1 base, leaving 13 bases between them. The CDR3 has 16 residues. CDR3 sequence (DNA): TGCGCCAGCAGCCAAGGCTGGGGGCGATGGAACACTGAAGCTTTCTTT. It translates to CASSQGWGRWNTEAFF.

This clonotype was recorded at least ten times. The V gene is TRBV11-3, the J gene TRBJ2-1; D not resolved. The CDR3 loop spans 13 amino acids. CDR1 is SGHNT, CDR2 YENEEA, per germline. Trimming shortened V by 4 bases and J by 8 bases, and 12 bases separated the two germline ends. The CDR3 sequence: CASSSREGDEQFF. In DNA form, the CDR3 reads TGTGCCAGCAGCTCCCGAGAAGGCGATGAGCAGTTCTTC. Based on the CDR3 plus reference TRBV11-3 and TRBJ2-1, the full variable domain is EAGVVQSPRYKIIEKKQPVAFWCNPISGHNTLYWYLQNLGQGPELLIRYENEEAVDDSQLPKDRFSAERLKGVDSTLKIQPAELGDSAVYLCASSSREGDEQFFGPGTRLTVL.

This clonotype was observed many times. This sequence joins TRBV11-2 and TRBJ2-1; TRBD2 matches at 11 bases. J was trimmed by 0 bases and V by 5 bases; bases with no gene match: 3. The CDR3 runs 16 residues. The germline V gene encodes CDR1 SGHAT and CDR2 FQNNGV. DNA of the CDR3: TGTGCCAGCAGCAGACTAGCGGGAAGCTCCTACAATGAGCAGTTCTTC. Translated: CASSRLAGSSYNEQFF. The full variable domain, with the rest looked up from reference TRBV11-2 and TRBJ2-1, is EAGVAQSPRYKIIEKRQSVAFWCNPISGHATLYWYQQILGQGPKLLIQFQNNGVVDDSQLPKDRFSAERLKGVDSTLKIQPAKLEDSAVYLCASSRLAGSSYNEQFFGPGTRLTVL.

This clonotype was counted at least ten times. The chain recombines TRBV6-1 with TRBJ1-1; a weak D match, TRBD1 (5 bases). The CDR3 consists of 13 residues. The ends were cut back, 7 bases at V and 11 bases at J, with 20 bases in the middle. Germline CDR1 reads MNHNS; CDR2 reads SASEGT. The CDR3 nucleotides read TGTGCCAGCACTCTCGGGGGGAGGCCGGAGGCTTTCTTT. Encoded protein: CASTLGGRPEAFF.

This clonotype was counted at least ten times. The chain couples TRBV18 to TRBJ2-3, with TRBD2 as a possible D gene (5 bases). There are 12 residues in the CDR3. The V gene lost 1 base and the J gene lost 6 bases, with 5 bases spanning the gap. Looked up from germline, CDR1 is KGHSH and CDR2 is LQKENI. The CDR3 coding sequence is TGTGCCAGCTCACCACGGAGGGATACGCAGTATTTT. Translated: CASSPRRDTQYF.